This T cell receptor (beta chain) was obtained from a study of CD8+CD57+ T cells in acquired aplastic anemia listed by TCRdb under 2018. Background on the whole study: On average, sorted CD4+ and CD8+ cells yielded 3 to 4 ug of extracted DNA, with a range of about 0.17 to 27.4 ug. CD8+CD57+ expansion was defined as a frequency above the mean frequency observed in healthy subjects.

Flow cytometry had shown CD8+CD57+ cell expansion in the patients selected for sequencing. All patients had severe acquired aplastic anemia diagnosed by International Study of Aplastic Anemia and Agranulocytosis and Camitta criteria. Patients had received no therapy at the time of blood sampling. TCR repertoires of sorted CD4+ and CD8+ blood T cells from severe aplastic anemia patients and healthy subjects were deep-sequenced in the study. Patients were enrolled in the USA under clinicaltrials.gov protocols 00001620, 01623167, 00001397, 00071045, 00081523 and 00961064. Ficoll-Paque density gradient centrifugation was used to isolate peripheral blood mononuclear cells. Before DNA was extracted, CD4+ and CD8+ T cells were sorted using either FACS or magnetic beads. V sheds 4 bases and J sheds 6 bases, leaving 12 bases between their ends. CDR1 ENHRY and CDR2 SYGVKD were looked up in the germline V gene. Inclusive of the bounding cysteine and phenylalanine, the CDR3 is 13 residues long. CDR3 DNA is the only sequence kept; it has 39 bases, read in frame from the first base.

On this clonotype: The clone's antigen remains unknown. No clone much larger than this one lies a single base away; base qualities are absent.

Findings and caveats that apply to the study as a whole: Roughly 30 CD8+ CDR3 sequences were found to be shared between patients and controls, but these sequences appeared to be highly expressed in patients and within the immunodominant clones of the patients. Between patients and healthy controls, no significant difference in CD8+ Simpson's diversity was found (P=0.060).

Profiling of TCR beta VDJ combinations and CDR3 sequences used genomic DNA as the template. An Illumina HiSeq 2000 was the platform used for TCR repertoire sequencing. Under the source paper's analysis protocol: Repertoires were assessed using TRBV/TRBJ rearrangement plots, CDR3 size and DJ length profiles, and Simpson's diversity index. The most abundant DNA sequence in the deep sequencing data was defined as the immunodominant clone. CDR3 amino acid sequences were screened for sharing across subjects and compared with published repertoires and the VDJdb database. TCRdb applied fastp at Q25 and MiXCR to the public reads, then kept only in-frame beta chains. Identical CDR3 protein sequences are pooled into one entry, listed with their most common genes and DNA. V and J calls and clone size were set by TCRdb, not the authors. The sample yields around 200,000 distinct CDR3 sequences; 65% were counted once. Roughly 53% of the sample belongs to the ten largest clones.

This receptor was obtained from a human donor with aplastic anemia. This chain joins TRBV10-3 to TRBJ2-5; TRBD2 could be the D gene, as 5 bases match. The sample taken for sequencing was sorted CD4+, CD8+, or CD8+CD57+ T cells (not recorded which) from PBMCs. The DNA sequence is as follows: TGTGCCATCAGTGTAAATAGCGAGCAGACCCAGTACTTC. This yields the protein CAISVNSEQTQYF.